This record looks at one T cell receptor beta chain sequence and its context. After removal of 7 bases from V and 5 bases from J, the junction contained 5 bases not matched to a gene. Germline values: CDR1 WSHSY, CDR2 SAAADI. The CDR3 spans 13 residues. This entry is derived from a study of blood T cell repertoires in COVID-19. Repertoires were generated with immunoSEQ multiplex PCR, while TCRdb's copy carries only in-frame clones and drops some. Seen here are more than 300,000 clones, over 75% observed once, and the top ten hold 1.9%. Ages ranged from about 18 to 89 years, with residence in about two dozen US areas. Participants' own reports of clinical history determined their cohort assignment.

This receptor was obtained from a man in his forties in a cohort exposed to, infected with or recovered from COVID-19 (not recorded which). J is TRBJ2-7 and V is TRBV10-2; TRBD1 aligns across 10 bases. Specimen: PBMCs or T cells enriched from blood (not recorded which). CDR3: CASIRQGAHEQYF. The CDR3 DNA reads TGCGCCAGCATAAGACAGGGGGCACACGAGCAGTACTTC.